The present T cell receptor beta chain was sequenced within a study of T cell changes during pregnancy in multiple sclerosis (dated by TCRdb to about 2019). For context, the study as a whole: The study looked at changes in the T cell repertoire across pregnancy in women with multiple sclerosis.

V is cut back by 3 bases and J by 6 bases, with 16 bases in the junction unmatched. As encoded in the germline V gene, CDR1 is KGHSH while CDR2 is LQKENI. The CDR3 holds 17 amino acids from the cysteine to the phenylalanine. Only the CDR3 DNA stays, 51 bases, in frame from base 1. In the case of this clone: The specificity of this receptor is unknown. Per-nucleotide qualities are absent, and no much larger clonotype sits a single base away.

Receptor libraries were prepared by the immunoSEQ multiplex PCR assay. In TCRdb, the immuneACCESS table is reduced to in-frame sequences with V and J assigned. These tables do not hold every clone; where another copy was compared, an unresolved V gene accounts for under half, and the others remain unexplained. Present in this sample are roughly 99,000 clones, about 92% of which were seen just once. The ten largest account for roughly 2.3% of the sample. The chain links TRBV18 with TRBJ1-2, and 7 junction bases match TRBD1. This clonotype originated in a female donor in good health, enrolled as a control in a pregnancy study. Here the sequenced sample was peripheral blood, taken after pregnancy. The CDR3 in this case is CASSPNGGGQANNGYTF. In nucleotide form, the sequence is TGTGCCAGCTCACCTAATGGGGGAGGACAGGCAAATAATGGCTACACCTTC.